This paragraph reports one T cell receptor beta chain. TCRdb reanalyzed the PCR reads via MiXCR. The sample shows approximately 16,000 clones, under 40% of them seen only once. The CDR3 runs 14 residues. CDR1 and CDR2 (germline): SNHLY, FYNNEI. Trimming took 6 bases from V and 0 from J, leaving 11 bases between them. Among the patients, none had received any treatment before thyroid surgery. This record belongs to a study of metastatic and nonmetastatic thyroid tumors. Study information: From malignant and benign thyroid patients, repertoires in blood and in tumor or nodule tissue were compared.

Sequenced: tumor tissue. The receptor was derived from a male donor with papillary thyroid cancer or a benign thyroid nodule (not recorded which). Some clones in this sample may be carry-over from other donors' samples. The rearrangement links TRBV2 to TRBJ1-1; D remains ambiguous. CDR3 region: CASSQGHMNTEAFF. The CDR3, as DNA: TGTGCCAGCAGCCAAGGCCATATGAACACTGAAGCTTTCTTT.